Sequencing of this TCR beta chain was carried out in a study of T-cell reconstitution after alpha-beta-depleted transplantation in children. Preparation of the TCRbeta library was carried out with unique molecular identifiers. TCRdb itself ran the PCR reads through MiXCR, one entry per CDR3 protein. The data contain over 550,000 distinct CDR3 sequences, under 12% of them singletons. The ends were cut back, 6 bases at V and 2 bases at J, with 7 bases in the middle. Germline assignment: CDR1 LNHNV and CDR2 YYDKDF (reference sequence). The CDR3 is 12 residues long. The sequencing here drew on PBMCs from the stem cell graft donor, taken from the stem cell graft. The clonotype was recovered from a human donor who donated a stem cell graft to a child with acute myeloid leukemia. The chain is built from TRBV15 and TRBJ1-2; no clear D. This CDR3 is CATSLGNYGYTF. The CDR3 DNA sequence: TGTGCCACCAGTCTAGGGAACTATGGCTACACCTTC.